A single sample gave rise to the 26 T cell receptor beta chains below, sequenced in a study of T cells in Graves' hyperthyroidism and ophthalmopathy (dated by TCRdb to between 2018 and 2020). Libraries were prepared through multiplex PCR. The reads were generated on an Illumina HiSeq 2000. The TCR beta CDR3 regions were amplified from the RNA transcripts. A first-round RT-PCR of the TCR CDR3 used the HTBI primer set with the Qiagen OneStep RT-PCR kit. TCRdb reanalyzed the raw reads on its own, using fastp at Q25 for trimming and MiXCR for clone calling, and kept in-frame beta chains. Entries that share a CDR3 protein sequence are merged under the most common genes and DNA. This sample holds approximately 520,000 distinct CDR3 sequences; less than 25% were observed only once. About 11% of the sample comes from the top ten. The sample was blood. Receptors were obtained from a woman in her thirties with Graves' ophthalmopathy.

This clonotype has ten or more counts. J is TRBJ1-4 and V is TRBV6-1, with D perhaps TRBD1 (5 bases). Trimming pared 6 bases from V and 8 bases from J, leaving 10 bases between. CDR1 MNHNS and CDR2 SASEGT come from the germline V gene. The CDR3 runs 12 residues. This CDR3 is CASRGTPEKLFF. The CDR3 nucleotides are TGTGCCAGCAGAGGGACGCCGGAAAAACTGTTTTTT.

This clonotype showed up many times. The chain employs TRBV6-1 and TRBJ1-2, with 9 bases lining up with TRBD1. V was clipped by 5 bases and J by 4 bases; unmatched bases: 8. This CDR3 comprises 15 residues. The germline V gene encodes CDR1 MNHNS and CDR2 SASEGT. The CDR3 DNA reads as TGTGCCAGCAGTCAACTCACAGGGGGCGGCTATGGCTACACCTTC. Protein product: CASSQLTGGGYGYTF.

This clonotype has ten or more counts. Given a much more abundant clone one base away, this may be a read error. This chain uses TRBV12-3 or TRBV12-4 with TRBJ2-5, with D possibly matching TRBD1 (5 bases). This CDR3 has 16 residues. The CDR3 bases are TGTGCCAGCAGTTTAGGTGGACAAGGGTTCCAAGGGACCCAGTACTTC. Encoded protein: CASSLGGQGFQGTQYF.

V usage is TRBV20-1 and J usage is TRBJ2-2; 12 positions agree with TRBD2. The V segment lost 2 bases and the J segment 8 bases; nucleotides outside the gene matches: 3. The CDR3 loop spans 14 amino acids. CDR1 and CDR2 (germline): DFQATT, SNEGSKA (reference sequence). The CDR3 here is CSARLAGGPGELFF. DNA for the CDR3: TGCAGTGCTAGACTAGCGGGAGGGCCGGGGGAGCTGTTTTTT.

This clonotype was seen more than once but under ten times. At one end the junction does not follow the germline gene, possibly because of a read error. The chain couples TRBV6-1 to TRBJ2-4; 7 bases line up with TRBD1. CDR1 is MNHNS and CDR2 is SASEGT in the germline V gene. CDR3 length equals 15 residues. CDR3 DNA: TGTGCCAGCAGTATCGGACAGGCTACCAAAAACATTAAGTACTTC. Translating gives CASSIGQATKNIKYF.

The CDR3 region has the DNA TGTGCCTGCCACTCCCAGGGAGGGAATCAGCCCCAGCATTTT. This gives the protein CACHSQGGNQPQHF. J is TRBJ1-5 and V is TRBV9; D perhaps matches TRBD1 (5 bases). This CDR3 region has 14 residues. CDR1 is SGDLS, CDR2 YYNGEE, per germline. V lost 10 bases and J 4 bases, leaving 18 bases between the germline ends.

This clonotype was seen a few times. The rearrangement joins TRBV3-1 to TRBJ2-5, with D tentatively TRBD1 (6 bases). V was cut by 4 bases and J by 5 bases, with 11 bases left in between. Germline V gives CDR1 LGHDT, CDR2 YNNKEL (reference sequence). This CDR3 has 13 amino acids. CDR3 nucleotides: TGTGCCAGCAGCCGTAAAGGGGGTGAGACCCAGTACTTC. This gives the protein CASSRKGGETQYF.

This clonotype has just one count. This CDR3 fails to terminate in the conserved phenylalanine or tryptophan, so it likely reflects a read error. The chain has TRBV5-6 and TRBJ1-1, with 8 bases that match TRBD1. The CDR3 totals 14 residues. Germline loops: CDR1 SGHDT, CDR2 YYEEEE. Trimming at V came to 4 bases and at J to 1 base, leaving 3 bases not matched to a gene. The CDR3: CASSRRGPNTEAFL. CDR3 in DNA: TGTGCCAGCAGCCGCAGGGGGCCGAACACTGAAGCTTTCTTG.

This clonotype was seen ten or more times. This rearrangement joins TRBV6-2 or TRBV6-3 to TRBJ1-1, with D perhaps matching TRBD1 (6 bases). Germline loops: CDR1 MNHEY, CDR2 SVGEGT. The V end was cut by 4 bases, the J end by 0 bases, with 18 bases between. CDR3 size: 17 residues. The CDR3 DNA is TGTGCCAGCAGTTGGTCTGGGCAGGGGAGCGTGAACACTGAAGCTTTCTTT. Amino acids: CASSWSGQGSVNTEAFF.

This clonotype was found a few times. The J gene is TRBJ1-5, the V gene TRBV6-1; 8 nucleotides match TRBD1. There are 19 residues in the CDR3. Per germline, CDR1 MNHNS and CDR2 SASEGT. The V segment lost 2 bases and the J segment 0 bases; nucleotides outside the gene matches: 12. The DNA for the CDR3 is TGTGCCAGCAGTGAACCCCCTGGGACAGGTCATTATAGCAATCAGCCCCAGCATTTT. Encoded protein: CASSEPPGTGHYSNQPQHF.

This clonotype was seen at least ten times. The rearrangement joins TRBV20-1 to TRBJ1-2; D is undetermined. Germline CDR1 and CDR2: DFQATT and SNEGSKA (reference sequence). With 3 bases removed from V and 4 bases from J, the gap between germline ends came to 9 bases. This CDR3 is built from 12 residues. CDR3 DNA: TGCAGTGCTAGTGTCGAAGGCTATGGCTACACCTTC. It yields the protein CSASVEGYGYTF.

This chain connects TRBV9 to TRBJ1-2; D is possibly TRBD1 (5 bases). This CDR3 contains 14 residues. V dropped 0 bases and J dropped 6 bases, with 12 bases sitting between them. The germline V gene encodes CDR1 SGDLS and CDR2 YYNGEE. The CDR3 is CASSVVRGIDGYTF. The CDR3 DNA follows: TGTGCCAGCAGCGTAGTTCGGGGGATCGATGGCTACACCTTC. Variable domain in full (rest from reference TRBV9 and TRBJ1-2): DSGVTQTPKHLITATGQRVTLRCSPRSGDLSVYWYQQSLDQGLQFLIQYYNGEERAKGNILERFSAQQFPDLHSELNLSSLELGDSALYFCASSVVRGIDGYTFGSGTRLTVV.

This clonotype was counted ten times or more. The chain is built from TRBV7-2 and TRBJ2-7, with 10 bases lining up with TRBD1. This CDR3 comprises 17 residues. The V gene's germline CDR1 is SGHTA and CDR2 FQGNSA. Trimming at V came to 5 bases and at J to 5 bases, leaving 15 bases not matched to a gene. The DNA of the CDR3 is TGTGCCAGCAGCCCAGGGGACTTCGGACAGGGGGACCACGAGCAGTACTTC. Its protein is CASSPGDFGQGDHEQYF.

The rearrangement uses TRBV5-1 and TRBJ2-5; D is unresolved. V was trimmed by 3 bases and J by 2 bases, leaving 5 bases between them. CDR3 length equals 12 residues. Per the germline V gene, CDR1 is SGHRS and CDR2 is YFSETQ. The CDR3, as DNA: TGCGCCAGCAGCTGGCCACAAGAGACCCAGTACTTC. Residues: CASSWPQETQYF.

This clonotype was seen a handful of times. The rearrangement joins TRBV11-2 to TRBJ1-1; D unclear. Between the trimmed V and J ends, which lost 1 base and 3 bases, there was a span of 9 bases. Germline CDR1 is SGHAT and CDR2 is FQNNGV. This CDR3 is 14 amino acids long. The CDR3 region has the DNA TGTGCCAGCAGCTTAGGACGACAATACACTGAAGCTTTCTTT. Translated: CASSLGRQYTEAFF.

In its sample, this clonotype was seen many times. V usage is TRBV6-1 and J usage is TRBJ1-5; D call uncertain. There are 16 residues in the CDR3. The germline V gene encodes CDR1 MNHNS and CDR2 SASEGT. The germline V and J ends were trimmed by 6 bases and 4 bases, with 19 bases remaining between them. The CDR3 nucleotides read TGTGCCAGCAGCGGTCAAAACGGGTCCTTTAATCAGCCCCAGCATTTT. As protein: CASSGQNGSFNQPQHF.

This clonotype appeared once. This clone may be a read error of a much larger clone one base away. It is likely a read error, because the conserved phenylalanine at the end of the CDR3 is missing. The V gene is TRBV29-1, the J gene TRBJ2-7; D is possibly TRBD2 (5 bases). This CDR3 region has 11 residues. Germline CDR1 reads SQVTM; CDR2 reads ANQGSEA. Trimming left V 1 base short and J 4 bases short, with 5 bases between. CDR3 region: CSVEGEYEQYL. CDR3 DNA: TGCAGCGTTGAAGGGGAGTACGAGCAGTACCTC.

This clonotype appeared many times. J is TRBJ1-2 and V is TRBV5-6; 7 bases match TRBD1. CDR3 length equals 15 residues. Germline V CDR1 and CDR2: SGHDT, YYEEEE. Trimming cost V 2 bases and J 5 bases; bases outside gene matches: 9. DNA for the CDR3: TGTGCCAGCAGCTTTGGGACAGACAGAACTTATGGCTACACCTTC. Translation gives CASSFGTDRTYGYTF.

Many counts were recorded for this clonotype. This chain connects TRBV7-2 to TRBJ2-5, with D unclear. Germline CDR1 reads SGHTA; CDR2 reads FQGNSA. Trimming shortened V by 7 bases and J by 3 bases, and 15 bases separated the two germline ends. CDR3 length: 14 amino acids. Here the CDR3 reads CASTESRREETQYF. The CDR3 nucleotides read TGTGCCAGCACCGAATCTAGACGGGAAGAGACCCAGTACTTC.

The chain links TRBV19 to TRBJ1-5, with D unclear. Germline CDR1 and CDR2: LNHDA and SQIVND (reference sequence). Deletions cut 1 base from V and 6 bases from J, with 7 bases between. CDR3 length: 13 residues. This CDR3 is CASSIGAAQPQHF. CDR3 bases: TGTGCCAGTAGTATAGGGGCGGCTCAGCCCCAGCATTTT.

This clonotype has at least ten counts. This sequence joins TRBV15 and TRBJ2-7, with 9 bases identical to TRBD1. J was trimmed by 7 bases and V by 5 bases; bases with no gene match: 9. CDR1 is LNHNV, CDR2 YYDKDF, per germline (reference sequence). This CDR3 region has 14 residues. For the CDR3, the DNA is TGTGCCACCAGCGGAGGGACAGGGCCCTTTGAGCAGTACTTC. Translation gives CATSGGTGPFEQYF.

This clonotype showed up many times. This rearrangement joins TRBV2 to TRBJ1-5; D gene ambiguous. This CDR3 is 13 amino acids long. Per the germline V gene, CDR1 is SNHLY and CDR2 is FYNNEI. V was clipped by 4 bases and J by 1 base, with 5 bases between them. CDR3 DNA sequence: TGTGCCAGCAGTGGCACCAGCAATCAGCCCCAGCATTTT. This encodes CASSGTSNQPQHF. Supplemented by reference TRBV2 and TRBJ1-5, the full variable domain reads EPEVTQTPSHQVTQMGQEVILRCVPISNHLYFYWYRQILGQKVEFLVSFYNNEISEKSEIFDDQFSVERPDGSNFTLKIRSTKLEDSAMYFCASSGTSNQPQHFGDGTRLSIL.

The chain employs TRBV28 and TRBJ1-2, with TRBD1 matching over 7 bases. Trimming cost V 4 bases and J 5 bases; bases outside gene matches: 10. The CDR3 loop spans 15 amino acids. Germline CDR1 and CDR2: MDHEN and SYDVKM. CDR3 loop: CASSSVPGGGYGYTF. The CDR3 DNA reads TGTGCCAGCAGTTCGGTACCAGGGGGAGGGTATGGCTACACCTTC.

This clonotype has at least ten counts. V gene TRBV6-5 combines with J gene TRBJ2-5; 9 nucleotides agree with TRBD2. The V gene's germline CDR1 is MNHEY and CDR2 SVGAGI. The CDR3 totals 15 residues. After removal of 6 bases from V and 4 bases from J, the junction contained 9 bases not matched to a gene. Here the CDR3 reads CASRRGTSWGETQYF. DNA of the CDR3: TGTGCCAGCAGAAGAGGGACTAGCTGGGGAGAGACCCAGTACTTC.

This clonotype was observed a single time. The chain joins TRBV27 to TRBJ2-2; 7 bases are a match to TRBD1. The junction had 2 bases not matched to a gene; V was cut back by 3 bases and J by 7 bases. CDR1 MNHEY and CDR2 SMNVEV come from the germline V gene (reference sequence). There are 13 residues in the CDR3. CDR3 amino acids: CASSFGQVGELFF. The CDR3 DNA sequence: TGTGCCAGCAGTTTCGGACAGGTCGGGGAGCTGTTTTTT.

This clonotype has a count of ten or more. V gene TRBV6-5 combines with J gene TRBJ2-7; D is unresolved. The V gene's germline CDR1 is MNHEY and CDR2 SVGAGI. The CDR3 extends over 14 amino acids. The V and J ends lost 4 bases and 3 bases respectively, with 13 bases between them. The CDR3 loop reads CASSSRPISYEQYF. In DNA form, the CDR3 reads TGTGCCAGCAGTTCTCGTCCCATAAGCTACGAGCAGTACTTC.